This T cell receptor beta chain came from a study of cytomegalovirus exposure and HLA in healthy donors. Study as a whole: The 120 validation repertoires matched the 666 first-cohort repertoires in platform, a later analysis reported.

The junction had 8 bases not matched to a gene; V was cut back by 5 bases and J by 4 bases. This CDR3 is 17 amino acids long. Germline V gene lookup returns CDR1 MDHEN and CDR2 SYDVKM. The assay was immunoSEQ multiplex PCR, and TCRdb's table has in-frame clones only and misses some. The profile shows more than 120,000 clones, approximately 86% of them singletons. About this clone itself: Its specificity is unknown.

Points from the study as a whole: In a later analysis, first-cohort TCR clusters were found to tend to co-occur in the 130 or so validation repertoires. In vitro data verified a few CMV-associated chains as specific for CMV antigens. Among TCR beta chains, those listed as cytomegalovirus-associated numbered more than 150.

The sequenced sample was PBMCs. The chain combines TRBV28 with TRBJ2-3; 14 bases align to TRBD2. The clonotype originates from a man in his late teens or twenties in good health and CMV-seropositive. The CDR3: CASSPGTSGRWSDTQYF. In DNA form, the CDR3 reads TGTGCCAGCAGTCCGGGGACTAGCGGGAGATGGTCAGATACGCAGTATTTT.